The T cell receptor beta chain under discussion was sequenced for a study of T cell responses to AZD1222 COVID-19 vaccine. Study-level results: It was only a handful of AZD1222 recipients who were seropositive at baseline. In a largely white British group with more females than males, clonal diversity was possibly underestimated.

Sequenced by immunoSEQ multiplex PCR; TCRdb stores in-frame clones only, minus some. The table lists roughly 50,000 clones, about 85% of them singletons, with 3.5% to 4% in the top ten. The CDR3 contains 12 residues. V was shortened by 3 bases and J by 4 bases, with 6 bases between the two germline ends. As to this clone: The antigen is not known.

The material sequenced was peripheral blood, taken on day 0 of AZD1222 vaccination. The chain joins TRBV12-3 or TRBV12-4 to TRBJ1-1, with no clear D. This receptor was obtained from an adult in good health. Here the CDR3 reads CASSFPGTEAFF. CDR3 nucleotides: TGTGCCAGCAGTTTCCCAGGCACTGAAGCTTTCTTT.